The rows below give T cell receptor beta chains drawn from one sample of a study of CD8+ T cells in alopecia areata. Clones were read by immunoSEQ multiplex PCR, and TCRdb kept only the in-frame ones, dropping some. The sample holds fewer than 100,000 clones, nearly 45% seen once. Sequencing was performed on CD4+ T cells sorted from blood. These receptors all come from a human donor with alopecia areata. Each CDR3 is given with its conserved first and last residue. D genes are given only for firm matches. Part of the rows lack a size; the others show once, few, many or a class for expanded clones.

V	J	size	length	D	DNA	CDR3
TRBV29-1	TRBJ2-2	-	11	-	TGCAGCGTCCGGGTCACCGGGGAGCTGTTTTTT	CSVRVTGELFF
TRBV7-2	TRBJ1-2	-	13	-	TGTGCCAGCAACCCGGGGGGGTCCGCTGGCTACACCTTC	CASNPGGSAGYTF
TRBV30	TRBJ1-1	-	13	-	TGTGCCTGGAGTTTACGGGTTTGGGCTGAAGCTTTCTTT	CAWSLRVWAEAFF
TRBV29-1	TRBJ2-5	-	13	TRBD1	TGCAGCGTTGACCGGACAGGGCAAGAGACCCAGTACTTC	CSVDRTGQETQYF
TRBV12-5	TRBJ1-2	-	15	-	TGTGCTAGTGGATCCGGGAGGACGCGAGGCTATGGCTACACCTTC	CASGSGRTRGYGYTF
TRBV29-1	TRBJ1-1	few	12	-	TGCAGCGTTTCGGGACCGAACACTGAAGCTTTCTTT	CSVSGPNTEAFF
TRBV28	TRBJ2-7	-	12	-	TGTGCCAGCATTGGACAGACTCTGGAGCAGTACTTC	CASIGQTLEQYF
TRBV30	TRBJ2-2	-	17	TRBD2	TGTGCCTGGAGTGGACTAGCGGGGGTCGTGGGAACCGGGGAGCTGTTTTTT	CAWSGLAGVVGTGELFF
TRBV7-2	TRBJ2-6	-	16	TRBD1	TGTGCCAGCAGCTTAGCGGGACAGCCTGGGGCCAACGTCCTGACTTTC	CASSLAGQPGANVLTF
TRBV5-1	TRBJ2-3	-	15	TRBD2	TGCGCCAGCAGAGACGGACTAGCGGGAGCAGATACGCAGTATTTT	CASRDGLAGADTQYF
TRBV5-6	TRBJ2-7	-	14	TRBD1	TGTGCCAGCAGCTTGGGGGACAGGGGTTACGAGCAGTACTTC	CASSLGDRGYEQYF
TRBV29-1	TRBJ2-3	few	11	-	TGCAGCGTTGAACCCGGGGATACGCAGTATTTT	CSVEPGDTQYF
TRBV18	TRBJ2-3	-	14	-	TGTGCCAGCTCACCACGATCGGCAGGGGATACGCAGTATTTT	CASSPRSAGDTQYF